Listed below are T cell receptor beta chains from one sample, sequenced in a study of cytomegalovirus exposure and HLA in healthy donors. Here immunoSEQ multiplex PCR was the method, and the copy in TCRdb shows in-frame clones only, minus some. The repertoire holds 150,000 to 200,000 clones, about 86% seen once, with approximately 2.2% in the top ten. The specimen was PBMCs. The receptors derive from a woman between 18 and 29 years old in good health and CMV-seronegative. Both conserved end residues are part of each CDR3. The D gene is left open where the match is weak.

len	d_gene	j_gene	v_gene	CDR3aa	CDR3nt
17	TRBD1	TRBJ2-1	TRBV12-5	CASGLGSGTGSDNEQFF	TGTGCTAGTGGTTTGGGATCCGGGACAGGGAGCGACAATGAGCAGTTCTTC
14	NA	TRBJ2-2	TRBV5-1	CASRDSQYTGELFF	TGCGCCAGCCGGGACTCCCAATACACCGGGGAGCTGTTTTTT
16	TRBD2	TRBJ2-1	TRBV7-3	CASSLMGAGVYNEQFF	TGTGCCAGCAGCTTAATGGGAGCGGGGGTCTACAATGAGCAGTTCTTC
15	TRBD1	TRBJ1-4	TRBV12-5	CASGILGQGNEKLFF	TGTGCTAGTGGCATCCTCGGACAGGGGAATGAAAAACTGTTTTTT
19	TRBD2	TRBJ2-1	TRBV9	CASSVSGDPGLVHLKEQFF	TGTGCCAGCAGCGTAAGTGGGGACCCGGGACTAGTCCACCTAAAGGAGCAGTTCTTC
16	NA	TRBJ1-3	TRBV5-1	CASSPGDTTAGNTIYF	TGCGCCAGCAGCCCCGGGGACACAACGGCGGGAAACACCATATATTTT
13	NA	TRBJ2-7	TRBV2	CASSSDSAWEQYF	TGTGCCAGCAGTTCTGACAGTGCTTGGGAGCAGTACTTC
17	TRBD2	TRBJ2-1	TRBV27	CASSYATSVPSYNEQFF	TGTGCCAGCAGTTATGCGACTAGCGTGCCCTCCTACAATGAGCAGTTCTTC
15	NA	TRBJ2-1	TRBV11-2	CASSLGGRWNNEQFF	TGTGCCAGCAGCCTCGGGGGTCGATGGAACAATGAGCAGTTCTTC
16	NA	TRBJ1-2	TRBV5-6	CASSLLQGTGGYGYTF	TGTGCCAGCAGCTTGTTACAGGGTACCGGTGGCTATGGCTACACCTTC
16	NA	TRBJ1-1	TRBV11-3	CASSPGGKGGWTEAFF	TGTGCCAGCAGCCCCGGAGGTAAGGGAGGTTGGACTGAAGCTTTCTTT
12	NA	TRBJ2-2	TRBV11-2	CASSYGRGELFF	TGTGCCAGCAGCTATGGGAGGGGGGAGCTGTTTTTT
14	NA	TRBJ2-7	TRBV2	CASFTGLSGYEQYF	TGTGCCAGCTTTACAGGGTTAAGTGGGTACGAGCAGTACTTC
14	TRBD2	TRBJ2-2	TRBV2	CASTTSGGLGELFF	TGTGCCAGCACGACTAGCGGGGGGCTCGGGGAGCTGTTTTTT
11	NA	TRBJ1-3	TRBV29-1	CSVPSGDTIYF	TGCAGCGTGCCCTCCGGGGACACCATATATTTT
15	TRBD1	TRBJ1-2	TRBV7-9	CASSLGDRVNYGYTF	TGTGCCAGCAGCTTAGGGGACAGGGTTAACTATGGCTACACCTTC
13	NA	TRBJ2-5	TRBV5-1	CASSLVAEETQYF	TGCGCCAGCAGCTTGGTTGCGGAAGAGACCCAGTACTTC
16	TRBD1	TRBJ1-2	TRBV5-1	CASSTRQGADPNGYTF	TGCGCCAGCAGCACCAGACAGGGGGCAGACCCCAATGGCTACACCTTC